These 20 T cell receptor beta chains were sequenced from one sample in a study of T cell responses to AZD1222 COVID-19 vaccine. The assay was immunoSEQ multiplex PCR, and TCRdb's table has in-frame clones only and misses some. The sample has 25,000 or so clones, roughly 91% seen once; the top ten hold 30% to 40%. The input for sequencing was peripheral blood, taken 28 days after the second AZD1222 dose. All receptors come from an adult who received the AZD1222 COVID-19 vaccine.

This chain joins TRBV9 and TRBJ2-7, with TRBD2 matching 10 bases. V trimming: 2 bases; J trimming: 2 bases; junction bases outside the gene matches: 1. The CDR3 covers 14 residues. In germline, CDR1 is SGDLS, CDR2 YYNGEE. The CDR3 sequence: CASSVGLATYEQYF. For the CDR3, the DNA is TGTGCCAGCAGCGTGGGACTAGCGACCTACGAGCAGTACTTC.

V and J are TRBV18 and TRBJ2-3; D ambiguous. Per the germline V gene, CDR1 is KGHSH and CDR2 is LQKENI. The CDR3 length is 12 residues. V lost 6 bases to trimming and J lost 5 bases, with 9 bases between them. CDR3 nucleotides: TGTGCCAGCTCCGGACCGGAAGATACGCAGTATTTT. It encodes CASSGPEDTQYF.

The chain is built from TRBV13 and TRBJ2-7; D is possibly TRBD1 (5 bases). Trimming removed 2 bases at V and 0 bases at J, with 14 bases between. This CDR3 spans 16 amino acids. From germline, CDR1 is PRHDT and CDR2 FYEKMQ (reference sequence). The CDR3 here is CASSLSRGIYSYEQYF. CDR3 nucleotide sequence: TGTGCCAGCAGCTTATCTAGGGGAATCTACTCCTACGAGCAGTACTTC.

V usage is TRBV18 and J usage is TRBJ2-1; TRBD2 is a possible D gene (5 bases). Germline CDR1 and CDR2: KGHSH and LQKENI. Trimming cost V 4 bases and J 7 bases, with 14 bases left between them. The CDR3 length is 14 residues. The CDR3 here is CASSRERVENEQFF. Written as DNA, the CDR3 is TGTGCCAGCTCACGGGAGAGGGTCGAGAATGAGCAGTTCTTC.

This clone showed up just a few times. The rearrangement joins TRBV2 to TRBJ1-5; D remains unclear. CDR1 and CDR2 from the germline V gene are SNHLY and FYNNEI. The CDR3 totals 14 residues. V lost 6 bases and J lost 1, with 10 bases in between. In DNA, the CDR3 is TGTGCCAGCAGGGAGGCGGGGAGCAATCAGCCCCAGCATTTT. Amino acids: CASREAGSNQPQHF.

The gene calls are TRBV7-6 and TRBJ2-1; 9 bases are a match to TRBD1. J gave up 2 bases and V 6 bases, and 5 bases lay outside the gene matches. The CDR3 consists of 15 residues. Per germline, CDR1 SGHVS and CDR2 FNYEAQ. CDR3 loop: CASSPGTGPYNEQFF. The CDR3 region has the DNA TGTGCCAGCAGTCCCGGGACAGGGCCCTACAATGAGCAGTTCTTC. Combining the CDR3 with reference TRBV7-6 and TRBJ2-1 gives the whole variable domain GAGVSQSPRYKVTKRGQDVALRCDPISGHVSLYWYRQALGQGPEFLTYFNYEAQQDKSGLPNDRFSAERPEGSISTLTIQRTEQRDSAMYRCASSPGTGPYNEQFFGPGTRLTVL.

The V gene is TRBV18, the J gene TRBJ2-2, with a tentative D call TRBD1 (5 bases). The CDR3 has 14 amino acids. The germline gives CDR1 KGHSH, CDR2 LQKENI. The V end lost 2 bases, the J end lost 7 bases, and 11 bases lay between the germline ends. This CDR3 is CASSPGAEDGELFF. The CDR3 DNA follows: TGTGCCAGCTCACCAGGGGCAGAGGACGGGGAGCTGTTTTTT.

The chain joins TRBV4-1 to TRBJ1-2, with no clear D. CDR3 length equals 14 residues. V was shortened by 0 bases and J by 9 bases, with 14 bases between the two germline ends. Per the germline V gene, CDR1 is MGHRA and CDR2 is YSYEKL. CDR3 region: CASSQDLAGPSYTF. CDR3 nucleotide sequence: TGCGCCAGCAGCCAAGATTTGGCGGGTCCGAGCTACACCTTC.

V usage is TRBV6-1 and J usage is TRBJ2-7, with D perhaps TRBD1 (5 bases). This CDR3 contains 14 residues. Per germline, CDR1 MNHNS and CDR2 SASEGT. V shed 3 bases and J shed 1 base, with 10 bases lying between them. The CDR3: CASSDFRVSYEQYF. CDR3 in DNA: TGTGCCAGCAGTGATTTCAGGGTATCCTACGAGCAGTACTTC.

The chain combines TRBV6-5 with TRBJ1-1; the D is unclear. Germline-derived CDR1 and CDR2 are MNHEY and SVGAGI. Trimming removed 7 bases from V and 1 base from J, with 16 bases in between. This CDR3 is built from 15 residues. The CDR3 nucleotides are TGTGCCAGCACCCCCCTTAAGCGGACGAACACTGAAGCTTTCTTT. It is translated as CASTPLKRTNTEAFF.

This clone was detected once. This chain uses TRBV19 with TRBJ2-2; D is uncertain. Germline V gives CDR1 LNHDA, CDR2 SQIVND (reference sequence). With 4 bases removed from V and 6 bases from J, the gap between germline ends came to 15 bases. This CDR3 is built from 15 residues. This CDR3 is CASSKGTPTSGELFF. The CDR3 coding sequence is TGTGCCAGTAGTAAGGGCACTCCGACGTCCGGGGAGCTGTTTTTT. The whole variable domain, remainder taken from reference TRBV19 and TRBJ2-2, is DGGITQSPKYLFRKEGQNVTLSCEQNLNHDAMYWYRQDPGQGLRLIYYSQIVNDFQKGDIAEGYSVSREKKESFPLTVTSAQKNPTAFYLCASSKGTPTSGELFFGEGSRLTVL.

This clone was detected only once. J is TRBJ2-2 and V is TRBV7-3; a weak D match, TRBD1 (6 bases). Germline V lookup: CDR1 SGHTA, CDR2 FQGTGA. V was clipped by 5 bases and J by 0 bases, with 25 bases between them. CDR3 length equals 20 residues. The CDR3 protein is CASSHRAVDFLPPNTGELFF. The CDR3 DNA sequence: TGTGCCAGCAGCCACAGGGCGGTAGACTTTCTCCCACCGAACACCGGGGAGCTGTTTTTT.

This chain uses TRBV6-2 or TRBV6-3 with TRBJ1-2, with D maybe TRBD1 (5 bases). This CDR3 region has 14 residues. Germline CDR1 MNHEY, CDR2 SVGEGT. Trimming shortened V by 5 bases and J by 14 bases, and 24 bases separated the two germline ends. DNA of the CDR3: TGTGCCAGCAGTCCACAAATATCCAGGGAGCACCTAACCTTC. This sequence encodes CASSPQISREHLTF.

V gene TRBV9 combines with J gene TRBJ2-7, with a possible D match to TRBD1 (6 bases). This CDR3 is 18 amino acids long. V was trimmed by 3 bases and J by 0 bases, leaving 22 bases between them. CDR1 is SGDLS and CDR2 is YYNGEE in the germline V gene. CDR3: CASSGTGFQRRSSYEQYF. CDR3 nucleotides: TGTGCCAGCAGCGGCACAGGGTTCCAGCGGCGATCCTCCTACGAGCAGTACTTC.

In its sample, this clone is medium-sized. In DNA form, the CDR3 reads TGTGCCGTACTGTCCGGGACAGGGGGCTACGTTACGCAGTATTTT. Its protein is CAVLSGTGGYVTQYF. J is TRBJ2-3 and V is TRBV2, with TRBD1 matching 12 bases. V trimming: 11 bases; J trimming: 8 bases; junction bases outside the gene matches: 14. The germline gives CDR1 SNHLY, CDR2 FYNNEI. CDR3 length: 15 residues.

This clone was seen once. This chain joins TRBV28 and TRBJ2-1; D is unclear. The length of the CDR3 is 13 residues. Germline V CDR1 and CDR2: MDHEN, SYDVKM. V lost 2 bases, J lost 1 base, and 3 bases lay in between. The CDR3 DNA reads TGTGCCAGCAGTTTAGGTTCCTACAATGAGCAGTTCTTC. Translated: CASSLGSYNEQFF.

This chain connects TRBV19 to TRBJ1-5; unclear D gene. This CDR3 region has 13 residues. V lost 1 base, J lost 4 bases, and 5 bases lay in between. Germline V gene sequence: CDR1 LNHDA, CDR2 SQIVND (reference sequence). The CDR3 DNA is TGTGCCAGTAGTATAGTTGGAAATCAGCCCCAGCATTTT. This sequence encodes CASSIVGNQPQHF.

The sample holds a few counts of this clone. This chain connects TRBV5-8 to TRBJ1-6; TRBD1 might be the D (6 bases). From germline, CDR1 is SGHTS and CDR2 YDEGEE. This CDR3 is built from 14 residues. V gave up 7 bases and J gave up 10 bases, with 18 bases separating them. This chain's CDR3 is CASGQTGVWSPLHF. The CDR3 nucleotides read TGTGCCAGCGGACAGACCGGGGTATGGTCACCCCTCCACTTT.

This chain joins TRBV30 and TRBJ2-5; TRBD1 aligns across 12 bases. The CDR3 is made up of 13 amino acids. CDR1 and CDR2 (germline): GTSNPN, SVGIG (reference sequence). Unmatched junction bases numbered 4, after V lost 7 bases and J lost 4 bases. This CDR3 is CALRDRGRETQYF. CDR3 DNA sequence: TGTGCCTTGCGGGACAGGGGGCGAGAGACCCAGTACTTC.

This clone showed up just once. The chain combines TRBV6-5 with TRBJ1-1; D not certain. The germline V and J ends were trimmed by 7 bases and 8 bases, with 14 bases remaining between them. Per germline, CDR1 MNHEY and CDR2 SVGAGI. The CDR3 loop spans 12 amino acids. The chain's CDR3 is CASTNEGLEAFF. DNA of the CDR3: TGTGCCAGCACCAACGAGGGATTAGAAGCTTTCTTT.